Presented here are 25 T cell receptor beta chains from one specimen sequenced in a study of T cell responses to AZD1222 COVID-19 vaccine. Some clones are missing from TCRdb's copy, which holds only in-frame ones; the method was immunoSEQ multiplex PCR. Here the sample spans some 120,000 clones, about 87% being singletons. Source: peripheral blood, taken on day 0 of AZD1222 vaccination. The source of these receptors is an adult in good health.

The chain recombines TRBV5-6 with TRBJ1-2; tentatively, D is TRBD1 (6 bases). Germline values: CDR1 SGHDT, CDR2 YYEEEE. V lost 4 bases to trimming and J lost 6 bases, with 16 bases between them. The CDR3 contains 14 residues. The CDR3 reads CASSRRGLLNGYTF. In nucleotides, the CDR3 is TGTGCCAGCAGCCGCAGGGGTCTTTTAAATGGCTACACCTTC.

The V call is TRBV20-1, the J call TRBJ1-5; no clear D. Trimming took off 3 bases at V and 2 bases at J, with 11 bases between the two ends. The CDR3 covers 14 residues. The germline V gene has CDR1 DFQATT and CDR2 SNEGSKA (reference sequence). CDR3 DNA sequence: TGCAGTGCTAGTCCGACTGGGGGCAATCAGCCCCAGCATTTT. It encodes CSASPTGGNQPQHF.

The chain employs TRBV7-2 and TRBJ2-1; a weak D match, TRBD1 (5 bases). Trimming cost V 5 bases and J 0 bases, with 17 bases left between them. The CDR3 covers 17 residues. The germline V gene has CDR1 SGHTA and CDR2 FQGNSA. The CDR3: CASSPVGHSRSYNEQFF. CDR3 DNA sequence: TGTGCCAGCAGCCCAGTAGGACATTCCCGCTCCTACAATGAGCAGTTCTTC.

V usage is TRBV9 and J usage is TRBJ2-1, with 9 nucleotides matching TRBD2. Unmatched junction bases numbered 10, after V lost 3 bases and J lost 6 bases. The CDR3 is made up of 16 amino acids. CDR1 is SGDLS and CDR2 is YYNGEE in the germline V gene. CDR3 protein: CASSGSGGATGNEQFF. Written as DNA, the CDR3 is TGTGCCAGCAGCGGTAGCGGGGGCGCAACTGGCAATGAGCAGTTCTTC.

The V gene is TRBV15, the J gene TRBJ2-1; possible D gene TRBD2, 5 bases. Trimming cost V 5 bases and J 1 base, with 9 bases left between them. The CDR3 covers 14 residues. The germline V gene has CDR1 LNHNV and CDR2 YYDKDF (reference sequence). The CDR3 DNA sequence: TGTGCCACCAGCGCCTGGAGGTCCTACAATGAGCAGTTCTTC. Its protein product is CATSAWRSYNEQFF.

The V gene is TRBV4-2, the J gene TRBJ1-2, with 8 bases that match TRBD1. From germline, CDR1 is LGHNA and CDR2 YNFKEQ. Unmatched junction bases numbered 10, after V lost 1 base and J lost 6 bases. This CDR3 has 16 amino acids. CDR3 loop: CASSQAGADREDGYTF. CDR3 coding DNA: TGTGCCAGCAGCCAAGCGGGGGCGGACAGGGAGGATGGCTACACCTTC.

This clone was seen once. V gene TRBV2 combines with J gene TRBJ2-2; no clear D. The germline V gene encodes CDR1 SNHLY and CDR2 FYNNEI. The CDR3 length is 15 residues. The V end lost 1 base, the J end lost 2 bases, and 8 bases lay between the germline ends. CDR3 bases: TGTGCCAGCAGTGAAGTGGCTTTTAACACCGGGGAGCTGTTTTTT. This sequence encodes CASSEVAFNTGELFF.

V and J are TRBV19 and TRBJ2-2; D is perhaps TRBD1 (5 bases). CDR1 and CDR2 from the germline V gene are LNHDA and SQIVND (reference sequence). The length of the CDR3 is 16 residues. Trimming took off 7 bases at V and 0 bases at J, with 15 bases between the two ends. This chain's CDR3 is CASKSSAGTNTGELFF. DNA of the CDR3: TGTGCCAGTAAGAGCTCGGCAGGGACGAACACCGGGGAGCTGTTTTTT. The full variable domain, completed using reference TRBV19 and TRBJ2-2, is DGGITQSPKYLFRKEGQNVTLSCEQNLNHDAMYWYRQDPGQGLRLIYYSQIVNDFQKGDIAEGYSVSREKKESFPLTVTSAQKNPTAFYLCASKSSAGTNTGELFFGEGSRLTVL.

Only one count was recorded for this clone. J is TRBJ1-1 and V is TRBV11-3, with 7 bases lining up with TRBD1. Losses at the gene ends were 6 bases for V and 5 bases for J; bases not matched to a gene: 6. Germline CDR1 and CDR2: SGHNT and YENEEA. CDR3 length: 13 residues. The DNA of the CDR3 is TGTGCCAGCAGTCCAGGGGGGAGAACTGAAGCTTTCTTT. As protein: CASSPGGRTEAFF.

This clone was recorded only once. The gene calls are TRBV10-3 and TRBJ2-3; D possibly matches TRBD1 or TRBD2 (5 bases each). Germline CDR1 reads ENHRY; CDR2 reads SYGVKD. V dropped 6 bases and J dropped 0 bases, with 13 bases sitting between them. The CDR3 runs to 15 residues. The CDR3 region has the DNA TGTGCCATCAGGCTCGGGGCAGGAAGCACAGATACGCAGTATTTT. Translation: CAIRLGAGSTDTQYF.

This chain connects TRBV12-3 or TRBV12-4 to TRBJ2-1; 9 bases align to TRBD1. The CDR3 has 13 residues. V gave up 5 bases and J gave up 15 bases; unmatched junction bases: 11. CDR3 sequence (DNA): TGTGCCAGCAGTCGGACCGGACAGGGGATTCCGTTCTTC. Its translation is CASSRTGQGIPFF.

The table lists this clone with a count of one. V is TRBV20-1 and J is TRBJ1-1; no clear D. V lost 5 bases and J lost 5, with 6 bases in between. Germline CDR1 and CDR2: DFQATT and SNEGSKA (reference sequence). CDR3 length: 10 residues. CDR3 protein: CSAGETEAFF. The CDR3 DNA sequence: TGCAGTGCTGGGGAGACTGAAGCTTTCTTT.

The chain links TRBV7-2 to TRBJ1-2; 9 nucleotides align to TRBD1. The CDR3 spans 15 residues. Germline V gene lookup returns CDR1 SGHTA and CDR2 FQGNSA. V was pared by 4 bases and J by 8 bases, with 11 bases of the junction left unmatched. The CDR3 nucleotides are TGTGCCAGCAGCTCCCCAACGCGGACAGGGGACGGCTACACCTTC. Its translation: CASSSPTRTGDGYTF.

The table lists this clone with a few counts. The V gene is TRBV5-1, the J gene TRBJ2-6; possibly TRBD1 for D (6 bases). The CDR3 is made up of 17 amino acids. The germline V gene encodes CDR1 SGHRS and CDR2 YFSETQ. Trimming took 4 bases from V and 0 from J, leaving 14 bases between them. This CDR3 is CASSQRQVDSGANVLTF. CDR3 bases: TGCGCCAGCAGCCAGCGACAGGTAGACTCTGGGGCCAACGTCCTGACTTTC.

V and J are TRBV12-3 or TRBV12-4 and TRBJ1-1; D not certain. CDR3 size: 13 residues. Trimming stripped 3 bases from V and 1 base from J, with 6 bases between. The CDR3 is CASSFVENTEAFF. CDR3 in DNA: TGTGCCAGCAGTTTTGTTGAGAACACTGAAGCTTTCTTT.

The chain combines TRBV10-3 with TRBJ1-2; tentative D call: TRBD1 (5 bases). Germline-derived CDR1 and CDR2 are ENHRY and SYGVKD. Trimming left V 10 bases short and J 4 bases short, with 16 bases between. This CDR3 region has 13 residues. CDR3 region: CATARDGGYGYTF. In DNA form, the CDR3 reads TGTGCCACCGCCCGGGACGGAGGCTATGGCTACACCTTC.

The table lists this clone with a count of one. DNA of the CDR3: TGTGCCAGCAGACCGTATGGGACAGGGGAATACGAGCAGTACTTC. Amino acid sequence: CASRPYGTGEYEQYF. The chain couples TRBV6-5 to TRBJ2-7, with 10 bases matching TRBD1. Losses at the gene ends were 6 bases for V and 4 bases for J; bases not matched to a gene: 9. This CDR3 region has 15 residues. The germline V gene encodes CDR1 MNHEY and CDR2 SVGAGI.

The rearrangement joins TRBV10-3 to TRBJ2-7, with D hard to call. CDR1 is ENHRY and CDR2 is SYGVKD in the germline V gene. The CDR3 length is 14 residues. V lost 3 bases, J lost 2 bases, and 11 bases lay in between. The CDR3 DNA follows: TGTGCCATCAGTGAAGGTGTAACGACCTACGAGCAGTACTTC. This encodes CAISEGVTTYEQYF.

The rearrangement links TRBV10-3 to TRBJ1-1; TRBD1 might be the D (5 bases). With 10 bases removed from V and 1 base from J, the gap between germline ends came to 16 bases. From germline, CDR1 is ENHRY and CDR2 SYGVKD. This CDR3 has 14 amino acids. The CDR3 sequence: CATHGGVRNTEAFF. As DNA, the CDR3 is TGTGCCACCCACGGGGGGGTGCGGAACACTGAAGCTTTCTTT.

The chain joins TRBV11-2 to TRBJ1-6; maybe TRBD1 (5 bases). The CDR3 consists of 15 residues. Deletions cut 3 bases from V and 7 bases from J, with 13 bases between. Germline V gene lookup returns CDR1 SGHAT and CDR2 FQNNGV. The CDR3 spells CASSFTDRYNSPLHF. The CDR3 DNA is TGTGCCAGCAGCTTCACTGACAGATACAATTCACCCCTCCACTTT.

The chain links TRBV20-1 to TRBJ1-2; possibly TRBD1 for D (6 bases). The V and J ends lost 4 bases and 14 bases respectively, with 14 bases between them. Germline-derived CDR1 and CDR2 are DFQATT and SNEGSKA (reference sequence). This CDR3 comprises 10 residues. CDR3 region: CSATTGFSTF. The CDR3 DNA reads as TGCAGTGCTACAACAGGGTTCTCTACCTTC.

This chain joins TRBV7-2 and TRBJ1-6, with no clear D. This CDR3 comprises 15 residues. Germline V lookup: CDR1 SGHTA, CDR2 FQGNSA. V lost 1 base and J 7 bases, leaving 11 bases between the germline ends. The CDR3 bases are TGTGCCAGCAGCTTAGTGGAGGGAGTGAATTCACCCCTCCACTTT. Amino acid sequence: CASSLVEGVNSPLHF.

The chain couples TRBV19 to TRBJ2-2; perhaps TRBD2 as D (6 bases). The CDR3 spans 13 residues. V was trimmed by 5 bases and J by 5 bases, leaving 9 bases between them. Germline CDR1 LNHDA, CDR2 SQIVND (reference sequence). DNA of the CDR3: TGTGCCAGTAGTTTAGGAGGGACCGGGGAGCTGTTTTTT. It is translated as CASSLGGTGELFF.

The chain has TRBV5-4 and TRBJ1-2, with 7 bases matching TRBD1. V lost 5 bases and J lost 0; bases outside the gene matches: 10. Germline values: CDR1 SGHNT, CDR2 YYREEE (reference sequence). This CDR3 is 16 amino acids long. The CDR3 nucleotides are TGTGCCAGCAGGAACCCCAGGGGGGGGGCTAACTATGGCTACACCTTC. Residues: CASRNPRGGANYGYTF.

The rearrangement links TRBV28 to TRBJ2-2; 10 bases are a match to TRBD2. V shed 5 bases, J shed 1 base, and the junction held 4 bases outside the gene matches. The CDR3 extends over 16 amino acids. From germline, CDR1 is MDHEN and CDR2 SYDVKM. CDR3 nucleotides: TGTGCCAGCAGTCCACCTAGCGGGGGGAACACCGGGGAGCTGTTTTTT. This gives the protein CASSPPSGGNTGELFF.